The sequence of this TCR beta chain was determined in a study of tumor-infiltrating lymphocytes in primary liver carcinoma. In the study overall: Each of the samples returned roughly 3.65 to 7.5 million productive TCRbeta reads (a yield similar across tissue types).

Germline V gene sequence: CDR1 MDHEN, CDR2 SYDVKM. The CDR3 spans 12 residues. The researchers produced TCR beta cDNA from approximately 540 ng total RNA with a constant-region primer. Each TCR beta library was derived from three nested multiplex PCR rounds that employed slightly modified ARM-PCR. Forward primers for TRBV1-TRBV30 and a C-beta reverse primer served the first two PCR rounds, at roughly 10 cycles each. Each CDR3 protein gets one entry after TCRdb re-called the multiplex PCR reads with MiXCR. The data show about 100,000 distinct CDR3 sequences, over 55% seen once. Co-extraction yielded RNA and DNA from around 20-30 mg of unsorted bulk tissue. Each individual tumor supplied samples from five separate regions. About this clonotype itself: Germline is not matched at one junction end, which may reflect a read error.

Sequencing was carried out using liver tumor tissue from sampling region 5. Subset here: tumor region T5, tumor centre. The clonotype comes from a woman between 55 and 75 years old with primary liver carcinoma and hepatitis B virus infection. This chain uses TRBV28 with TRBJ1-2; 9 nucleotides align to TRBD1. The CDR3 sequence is CASSPGQGTVAF. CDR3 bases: TGTGCCAGCAGTCCAGGACAGGGGACAGTCGCCTTC.